This is a list of T cell receptor beta chains from one sample in a study of shared clonotypes between healthy human individuals. Assay used: immunoSEQ multiplex PCR; TCRdb lists only in-frame clones, some missing. The sample records 490,000 or so clones, 76% being singletons. Sequencing was done on a sample of PBMCs. These receptors were obtained from a woman in her thirties or forties in good health. Some clones in this sample may be carry-over from other donors' samples. Each CDR3 is given with its conserved first and last residue. D genes are given only for firm matches. Rows may omit the clone size; those that give it use once, few, many or a size class.

abundance | j_gene | v_gene | d_gene | CDR3nt | CDR3aa
- | TRBJ2-7 | TRBV5-1 | TRBD2 | TGCGCCAGCAGCCCGACTAGCGGGAGGAACTACGAGCAGTACTTC | CASSPTSGRNYEQYF
- | TRBJ1-2 | TRBV7-9 | - | TGTGCCAGCAGCTTAGGAGGGGGTAGTTTTCTCAACTATGGCTACACCTTC | CASSLGGGSFLNYGYTF
many | TRBJ2-1 | TRBV28 | TRBD1 | TGTGCCAGCAGTTCCCCCGGGACAGTGAACAATGAGCAGTTCTTC | CASSSPGTVNNEQFF
- | TRBJ2-3 | TRBV7-9 | - | TGTGCCAGCAGCTTAGACCGAGCAGATACGCAGTATTTT | CASSLDRADTQYF
- | TRBJ2-7 | TRBV7-2 | - | TGTGCCAGCAGCTTAGTGGGTTCCACCTACGAGCAGTACTTC | CASSLVGSTYEQYF
few | TRBJ2-3 | TRBV5-1 | TRBD2 | TGCGCCAGCAGCTTGTCCCGCGGGAGCAGCACAGATACGCAGTATTTT | CASSLSRGSSTDTQYF
- | TRBJ1-2 | TRBV29-1 | - | TGCAGCGTCAAAGGAGGGCTCCTCTCGGACTATGGCTACACCTTC | CSVKGGLLSDYGYTF
- | TRBJ2-1 | TRBV5-1 | TRBD2 | TGCGCCAGCAGCTACTCTAGCGGACACTACAATGAGCAGTTCTTC | CASSYSSGHYNEQFF
- | TRBJ2-7 | TRBV15 | - | TGTGCCACCAGCAGAGCGACAGGTTCCTACGAGCAGTACTTC | CATSRATGSYEQYF
- | TRBJ2-1 | TRBV1 | - | TGCACCAGCAGCCAAGAGTCACTAGCGGGTCCCCTTTACAATGAGCAGTTCTTC | CTSSQESLAGPLYNEQFF
- | TRBJ2-6 | TRBV5-4 | - | TGTGCCAGCAGCGTGGACACCTCTGGGGCCAACGTCCTGACTTTC | CASSVDTSGANVLTF
- | TRBJ2-5 | TRBV27 | - | TGTGCCAGCAGTTTCCTAAGGGACGGAGGGCAGTACTTC | CASSFLRDGGQYF
- | TRBJ2-5 | TRBV27 | - | TGTGCCAGCAGTTTATCAGGGTACCAAGAGACCCAGTACTTC | CASSLSGYQETQYF
- | TRBJ2-7 | TRBV27 | TRBD2 | TGTGCCAGCAGTCCGGGACTAGCGGGAGGCCCGGGGGAGCAGTACTTC | CASSPGLAGGPGEQYF
- | TRBJ2-3 | TRBV10-2 | TRBD2 | TGCGCCAGCAGTGAGGCACTAGCGGGACGGGGGGGAGCGCAGTATTTT | CASSEALAGRGGAQYF
- | TRBJ1-1 | TRBV5-1 | - | TGCGCCAGCACCCGACAGGACCAGGACACTGAAGCTTTCTTT | CASTRQDQDTEAFF
- | TRBJ2-5 | TRBV19 | - | TGTGCCAGTAGTATGGTGGCGGAGACCCAGTACTTC | CASSMVAETQYF
- | TRBJ2-7 | TRBV7-9 | - | TGTGCCAGCAGCTTGAGTGTTGACGCATCCTACGAGCAGTACTTC | CASSLSVDASYEQYF
few | TRBJ2-1 | TRBV2 | TRBD2 | TGTGCCAGCAGTCGACTAGCGGGAGGACACAATGAGCAGTTCTTC | CASSRLAGGHNEQFF
- | TRBJ1-2 | TRBV6-5 | TRBD1 | TGTGCCAGCAGGGACTGGACAGGGTTTGGCTACACCTTC | CASRDWTGFGYTF
once | TRBJ2-1 | TRBV25-1 | TRBD1 | TGTGCCAGCAGTGTGGCAGGGGGCAATGAGCAGTTCTTC | CASSVAGGNEQFF